The 2 T cell receptor beta chains below all came from one sample that was sequenced in a study of spatial heterogeneity in lung cancer. General study results and limits: Tumor mutation count correlated with how many alpha and beta TCRs expanded intratumorally.

Time point specified: sample taken at primary tumor resection. MiXCR, run by TCRdb on the 5' RACE reads, gives a single entry per CDR3 protein. The sample records about 23,000 distinct CDR3 sequences, 5% to 7% being singletons. The antigens these receptors bind are not known. Sequencing used lung tumor tissue, obtained at surgery. Receptors originate from a male donor with early-stage non-small cell lung cancer.

This clonotype was seen ten or more times. The V and J genes are TRBV29-1 and TRBJ2-7, with TRBD1 as a possible D gene (5 bases). The germline V and J ends were trimmed by 4 bases and 4 bases, with 11 bases remaining between them. CDR3 length: 12 residues. CDR1 and CDR2 (germline): SQVTM, ANQGSEA. CDR3 bases: TGCAGCGTTGCTACAGGCGGATACGAGCAGTACTTC. Its translation: CSVATGGYEQYF.

V is TRBV28 and J is TRBJ1-5; D call uncertain. CDR1 and CDR2 (germline): MDHEN, SYDVKM. The CDR3 consists of 14 residues. Trimming removed 5 bases from V and 3 bases from J, with 11 bases in between. In nucleotides, the CDR3 is TGTGCCAGCAGTGGTCCCGCAACCAATCAGCCCCAGCATTTT. Protein sequence: CASSGPATNQPQHF.